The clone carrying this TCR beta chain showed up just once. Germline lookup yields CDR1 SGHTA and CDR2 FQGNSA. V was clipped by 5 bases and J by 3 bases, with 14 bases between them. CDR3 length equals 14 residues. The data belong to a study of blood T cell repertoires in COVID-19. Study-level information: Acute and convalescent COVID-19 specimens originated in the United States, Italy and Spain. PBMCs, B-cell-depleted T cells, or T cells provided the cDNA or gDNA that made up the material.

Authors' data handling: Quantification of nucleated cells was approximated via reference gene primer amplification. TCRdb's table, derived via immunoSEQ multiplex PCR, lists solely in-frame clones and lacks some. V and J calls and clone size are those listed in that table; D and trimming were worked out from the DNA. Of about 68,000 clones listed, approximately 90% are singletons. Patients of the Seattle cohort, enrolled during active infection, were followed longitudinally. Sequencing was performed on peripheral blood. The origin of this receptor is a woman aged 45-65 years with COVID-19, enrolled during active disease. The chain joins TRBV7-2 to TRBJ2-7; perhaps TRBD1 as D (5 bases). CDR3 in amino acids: CASSQGASGYEQYF. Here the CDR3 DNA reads TGTGCCAGCAGCCAGGGCGCTTCCGGCTACGAGCAGTACTTC.